These 15 T cell receptor beta chains share one sample of origin, sequenced in a study of blood T cell dynamics during melanoma immunotherapy. Libraries were prepared by immunoSEQ multiplex PCR; TCRdb keeps only in-frame clonotypes and omits some of them. The sample shows more than 10,000 clones, roughly 80% of them seen only once. Time point denoted: pre-treatment baseline. Sequencing used blood, obtained from a patient treated with checkpoint blockade. The receptor source for this set is a human donor with melanoma.

The rearrangement links TRBV6-6 to TRBJ2-2; weak D call: TRBD1 (7 bases). Germline loops: CDR1 MNHNY, CDR2 SVGAGI (reference sequence). CDR3 length: 15 amino acids. V dropped 6 bases and J dropped 1 base, with 12 bases sitting between them. CDR3 in amino acids: CASRSQGGNTGELFF. DNA for the CDR3: TGTGCCAGCAGATCCCAGGGGGGGAACACCGGGGAGCTGTTTTTT.

The CDR3 reads CASSTGIDSPLHF. The CDR3 DNA reads as TGTGCCAGCAGTACGGGGATCGATTCACCCCTCCACTTT. V gene TRBV6-1 combines with J gene TRBJ1-6; D remains unclear. Trimming left V 5 bases short and J 8 bases short, with 10 bases between. CDR3 size: 13 residues. Germline V gene sequence: CDR1 MNHNS, CDR2 SASEGT.

This chain links TRBV7-2 with TRBJ2-2; 7 nucleotides agree with TRBD2. This CDR3 is built from 17 residues. The V gene's germline CDR1 is SGHTA and CDR2 FQGNSA. The ends lost 1 base at V and 5 bases at J; junction bases unmatched: 10. The CDR3 sequence is CASSLDGAGVNTGELFF. In DNA, the CDR3 is TGTGCCAGCAGCTTAGACGGGGCGGGAGTTAATACCGGGGAGCTGTTTTTT.

This CDR3 reads CASSLVGGTSYNEQFF. The DNA of the CDR3 is TGCGCCAGCAGCTTGGTTGGGGGGACCTCCTACAATGAGCAGTTCTTC. The chain uses TRBV5-1 and TRBJ2-1; tentatively, D is TRBD2 (6 bases). This CDR3 contains 16 residues. Germline V lookup: CDR1 SGHRS, CDR2 YFSETQ. Between the trimmed V and J ends, which lost 0 bases and 0 bases, there was a span of 10 bases.

The chain carries TRBV4-1 and TRBJ2-7; 7 bases line up with TRBD1. CDR1 is MGHRA and CDR2 is YSYEKL in the germline V gene. The CDR3 is 16 amino acids. V shed 4 bases and J 1 base; nucleotides not matched to a gene: 10. The DNA for the CDR3 is TGCGCCAGCAGCCGACAGGGCCGACCTTTTTCCTACGAGCAGTACTTC. Translated, it gives CASSRQGRPFSYEQYF.

The chain combines TRBV9 with TRBJ1-6; D may be TRBD1 (6 bases). The CDR3 runs to 14 residues. Germline values: CDR1 SGDLS, CDR2 YYNGEE. V lost 0 bases to trimming and J lost 8 bases, with 9 bases between them. CDR3 sequence (DNA): TGTGCCAGCAGCGTAGCGTCAGGGGATTCACCCCTCCACTTT. Protein: CASSVASGDSPLHF. The whole variable domain, filled in from reference TRBV9 and TRBJ1-6, reads DSGVTQTPKHLITATGQRVTLRCSPRSGDLSVYWYQQSLDQGLQFLIQYYNGEERAKGNILERFSAQQFPDLHSELNLSSLELGDSALYFCASSVASGDSPLHFGNGTRLTVT.

The chain uses TRBV5-1 and TRBJ2-2; D call uncertain. Trimming stripped 0 bases from V and 5 bases from J, with 8 bases between. The CDR3 spans 14 residues. Germline assignment: CDR1 SGHRS and CDR2 YFSETQ. The CDR3 nucleotides are TGCGCCAGCAGCTTGGCCGTTTGGACCGGGGAGCTGTTTTTT. Translated: CASSLAVWTGELFF.

The chain carries TRBV4-3 and TRBJ2-2; D is unresolved. Germline-derived CDR1 and CDR2 are LGHNA and YSLEER. V was cut by 0 bases and J by 5 bases, with 7 bases left in between. The CDR3 contains 14 residues. The CDR3 sequence is CASSQELRTGELFF. The CDR3 DNA follows: TGCGCCAGCAGCCAAGAACTCAGGACCGGGGAGCTGTTTTTT.

V usage is TRBV19 and J usage is TRBJ2-7, with D possibly TRBD1 on 5 matching bases. Germline CDR1 LNHDA, CDR2 SQIVND (reference sequence). There are 14 residues in the CDR3. Trimming stripped 3 bases from V and 5 bases from J, with 14 bases between. The CDR3 DNA reads TGTGCCAGTAGTATTGAAGGGGCCGTGGACGAGCAGTACTTC. It codes for CASSIEGAVDEQYF.

This chain's CDR3 is CAWSVSVRLAETRQFF. The CDR3 DNA sequence: TGTGCCTGGAGTGTCTCGGTTCGCCTAGCGGAAACCAGACAGTTCTTC. The chain carries TRBV30 and TRBJ2-1; 7 nucleotides line up with TRBD2. Losses at the gene ends were 0 bases for V and 13 bases for J; bases not matched to a gene: 18. Germline loops: CDR1 GTSNPN, CDR2 SVGIG (reference sequence). This CDR3 comprises 16 residues.

The chain links TRBV6-5 to TRBJ1-1; no firm D call. V lost 4 bases and J 1 base, leaving 10 bases between the germline ends. The CDR3 consists of 14 residues. CDR1 and CDR2 from the germline V gene are MNHEY and SVGAGI. CDR3 sequence (DNA): TGTGCCAGCAGTTCCCCCGGAACGAACACTGAAGCTTTCTTT. The encoded protein is CASSSPGTNTEAFF.

The chain has TRBV7-8 and TRBJ2-2; weak D call: TRBD2 (5 bases). The CDR3 has 14 residues. Looked up from germline, CDR1 is SGHVS and CDR2 is FQNEAQ. Between the trimmed V and J ends, which lost 3 bases and 5 bases, there was a span of 10 bases. CDR3 protein: CASSFMTGTGELFF. The CDR3 region has the DNA TGTGCCAGCAGCTTCATGACGGGGACCGGGGAGCTGTTTTTT.

The chain carries TRBV29-1 and TRBJ2-3; TRBD2 matches 10 bases. This CDR3 has 14 residues. Unmatched junction bases numbered 12, after V lost 6 bases and J lost 9 bases. Germline CDR1 is SQVTM and CDR2 is ANQGSEA. CDR3 DNA sequence: TGCAGCGTGCGTTGGAGCGGGAGGGCCCCAACGCAGTATTTT. Its protein product is CSVRWSGRAPTQYF.

This rearrangement joins TRBV4-3 to TRBJ2-4; TRBD1 matches 7 bases. CDR1 LGHNA and CDR2 YSLEER come from the germline V gene. The CDR3 spans 17 residues. Losses at the gene ends were 0 bases for V and 9 bases for J; bases not matched to a gene: 14. CDR3 DNA sequence: TGCGCCAGCAGCCAAGATCCAGCAACAGGGGTGCTGGGCATTCAGTACTTC. Translated: CASSQDPATGVLGIQYF.

V gene TRBV28 combines with J gene TRBJ2-7; no definite D call. The length of the CDR3 is 16 residues. Between the trimmed V and J ends, which lost 7 bases and 2 bases, there was a span of 21 bases. Germline CDR1 and CDR2: MDHEN and SYDVKM. Written as DNA, the CDR3 is TGTGCCAGCACCGTTCAAAGGGCTCTTCTAACCTACGAGCAGTACTTC. The encoded protein is CASTVQRALLTYEQYF.